Below, one TCR beta chain is given with its context. Its target is not known. The sample comes from a study of CD8+ T cells in alopecia areata. Study-level information: Patients received oral tofacitinib, 5 to 10 mg twice daily, for moderate-to-severe alopecia areata.

Sequencing used cDNA as its template, made by extracting RNA and reverse transcribing it. Clones were read by immunoSEQ multiplex PCR, and TCRdb kept only the in-frame ones, dropping some. The sample has about 150,000 clones, under 60% seen once. Findings and caveats of the study: Patients showed less clear TCR sequence sharing than mice, possibly partly because of HLA diversity. Relative to normal scalp, lesional scalp, especially alopecia totalis/universalis, showed higher clonality.

Germline CDR1 and CDR2: MGHRA and YSYEKL. V lost 1 base and J lost 0; bases outside the gene matches: 1. This CDR3 contains 16 residues. The V gene is TRBV4-1, the J gene TRBJ2-4, with TRBD2 matching over 9 bases. This clonotype was obtained from a human donor with alopecia areata. The material was CD4+ T cells sorted from blood, obtained at week 0. CDR3 protein: CASSQASGIAKNIQYF. The CDR3 nucleotides read TGCGCCAGCAGCCAAGCTAGCGGGATAGCCAAAAACATTCAGTACTTC.